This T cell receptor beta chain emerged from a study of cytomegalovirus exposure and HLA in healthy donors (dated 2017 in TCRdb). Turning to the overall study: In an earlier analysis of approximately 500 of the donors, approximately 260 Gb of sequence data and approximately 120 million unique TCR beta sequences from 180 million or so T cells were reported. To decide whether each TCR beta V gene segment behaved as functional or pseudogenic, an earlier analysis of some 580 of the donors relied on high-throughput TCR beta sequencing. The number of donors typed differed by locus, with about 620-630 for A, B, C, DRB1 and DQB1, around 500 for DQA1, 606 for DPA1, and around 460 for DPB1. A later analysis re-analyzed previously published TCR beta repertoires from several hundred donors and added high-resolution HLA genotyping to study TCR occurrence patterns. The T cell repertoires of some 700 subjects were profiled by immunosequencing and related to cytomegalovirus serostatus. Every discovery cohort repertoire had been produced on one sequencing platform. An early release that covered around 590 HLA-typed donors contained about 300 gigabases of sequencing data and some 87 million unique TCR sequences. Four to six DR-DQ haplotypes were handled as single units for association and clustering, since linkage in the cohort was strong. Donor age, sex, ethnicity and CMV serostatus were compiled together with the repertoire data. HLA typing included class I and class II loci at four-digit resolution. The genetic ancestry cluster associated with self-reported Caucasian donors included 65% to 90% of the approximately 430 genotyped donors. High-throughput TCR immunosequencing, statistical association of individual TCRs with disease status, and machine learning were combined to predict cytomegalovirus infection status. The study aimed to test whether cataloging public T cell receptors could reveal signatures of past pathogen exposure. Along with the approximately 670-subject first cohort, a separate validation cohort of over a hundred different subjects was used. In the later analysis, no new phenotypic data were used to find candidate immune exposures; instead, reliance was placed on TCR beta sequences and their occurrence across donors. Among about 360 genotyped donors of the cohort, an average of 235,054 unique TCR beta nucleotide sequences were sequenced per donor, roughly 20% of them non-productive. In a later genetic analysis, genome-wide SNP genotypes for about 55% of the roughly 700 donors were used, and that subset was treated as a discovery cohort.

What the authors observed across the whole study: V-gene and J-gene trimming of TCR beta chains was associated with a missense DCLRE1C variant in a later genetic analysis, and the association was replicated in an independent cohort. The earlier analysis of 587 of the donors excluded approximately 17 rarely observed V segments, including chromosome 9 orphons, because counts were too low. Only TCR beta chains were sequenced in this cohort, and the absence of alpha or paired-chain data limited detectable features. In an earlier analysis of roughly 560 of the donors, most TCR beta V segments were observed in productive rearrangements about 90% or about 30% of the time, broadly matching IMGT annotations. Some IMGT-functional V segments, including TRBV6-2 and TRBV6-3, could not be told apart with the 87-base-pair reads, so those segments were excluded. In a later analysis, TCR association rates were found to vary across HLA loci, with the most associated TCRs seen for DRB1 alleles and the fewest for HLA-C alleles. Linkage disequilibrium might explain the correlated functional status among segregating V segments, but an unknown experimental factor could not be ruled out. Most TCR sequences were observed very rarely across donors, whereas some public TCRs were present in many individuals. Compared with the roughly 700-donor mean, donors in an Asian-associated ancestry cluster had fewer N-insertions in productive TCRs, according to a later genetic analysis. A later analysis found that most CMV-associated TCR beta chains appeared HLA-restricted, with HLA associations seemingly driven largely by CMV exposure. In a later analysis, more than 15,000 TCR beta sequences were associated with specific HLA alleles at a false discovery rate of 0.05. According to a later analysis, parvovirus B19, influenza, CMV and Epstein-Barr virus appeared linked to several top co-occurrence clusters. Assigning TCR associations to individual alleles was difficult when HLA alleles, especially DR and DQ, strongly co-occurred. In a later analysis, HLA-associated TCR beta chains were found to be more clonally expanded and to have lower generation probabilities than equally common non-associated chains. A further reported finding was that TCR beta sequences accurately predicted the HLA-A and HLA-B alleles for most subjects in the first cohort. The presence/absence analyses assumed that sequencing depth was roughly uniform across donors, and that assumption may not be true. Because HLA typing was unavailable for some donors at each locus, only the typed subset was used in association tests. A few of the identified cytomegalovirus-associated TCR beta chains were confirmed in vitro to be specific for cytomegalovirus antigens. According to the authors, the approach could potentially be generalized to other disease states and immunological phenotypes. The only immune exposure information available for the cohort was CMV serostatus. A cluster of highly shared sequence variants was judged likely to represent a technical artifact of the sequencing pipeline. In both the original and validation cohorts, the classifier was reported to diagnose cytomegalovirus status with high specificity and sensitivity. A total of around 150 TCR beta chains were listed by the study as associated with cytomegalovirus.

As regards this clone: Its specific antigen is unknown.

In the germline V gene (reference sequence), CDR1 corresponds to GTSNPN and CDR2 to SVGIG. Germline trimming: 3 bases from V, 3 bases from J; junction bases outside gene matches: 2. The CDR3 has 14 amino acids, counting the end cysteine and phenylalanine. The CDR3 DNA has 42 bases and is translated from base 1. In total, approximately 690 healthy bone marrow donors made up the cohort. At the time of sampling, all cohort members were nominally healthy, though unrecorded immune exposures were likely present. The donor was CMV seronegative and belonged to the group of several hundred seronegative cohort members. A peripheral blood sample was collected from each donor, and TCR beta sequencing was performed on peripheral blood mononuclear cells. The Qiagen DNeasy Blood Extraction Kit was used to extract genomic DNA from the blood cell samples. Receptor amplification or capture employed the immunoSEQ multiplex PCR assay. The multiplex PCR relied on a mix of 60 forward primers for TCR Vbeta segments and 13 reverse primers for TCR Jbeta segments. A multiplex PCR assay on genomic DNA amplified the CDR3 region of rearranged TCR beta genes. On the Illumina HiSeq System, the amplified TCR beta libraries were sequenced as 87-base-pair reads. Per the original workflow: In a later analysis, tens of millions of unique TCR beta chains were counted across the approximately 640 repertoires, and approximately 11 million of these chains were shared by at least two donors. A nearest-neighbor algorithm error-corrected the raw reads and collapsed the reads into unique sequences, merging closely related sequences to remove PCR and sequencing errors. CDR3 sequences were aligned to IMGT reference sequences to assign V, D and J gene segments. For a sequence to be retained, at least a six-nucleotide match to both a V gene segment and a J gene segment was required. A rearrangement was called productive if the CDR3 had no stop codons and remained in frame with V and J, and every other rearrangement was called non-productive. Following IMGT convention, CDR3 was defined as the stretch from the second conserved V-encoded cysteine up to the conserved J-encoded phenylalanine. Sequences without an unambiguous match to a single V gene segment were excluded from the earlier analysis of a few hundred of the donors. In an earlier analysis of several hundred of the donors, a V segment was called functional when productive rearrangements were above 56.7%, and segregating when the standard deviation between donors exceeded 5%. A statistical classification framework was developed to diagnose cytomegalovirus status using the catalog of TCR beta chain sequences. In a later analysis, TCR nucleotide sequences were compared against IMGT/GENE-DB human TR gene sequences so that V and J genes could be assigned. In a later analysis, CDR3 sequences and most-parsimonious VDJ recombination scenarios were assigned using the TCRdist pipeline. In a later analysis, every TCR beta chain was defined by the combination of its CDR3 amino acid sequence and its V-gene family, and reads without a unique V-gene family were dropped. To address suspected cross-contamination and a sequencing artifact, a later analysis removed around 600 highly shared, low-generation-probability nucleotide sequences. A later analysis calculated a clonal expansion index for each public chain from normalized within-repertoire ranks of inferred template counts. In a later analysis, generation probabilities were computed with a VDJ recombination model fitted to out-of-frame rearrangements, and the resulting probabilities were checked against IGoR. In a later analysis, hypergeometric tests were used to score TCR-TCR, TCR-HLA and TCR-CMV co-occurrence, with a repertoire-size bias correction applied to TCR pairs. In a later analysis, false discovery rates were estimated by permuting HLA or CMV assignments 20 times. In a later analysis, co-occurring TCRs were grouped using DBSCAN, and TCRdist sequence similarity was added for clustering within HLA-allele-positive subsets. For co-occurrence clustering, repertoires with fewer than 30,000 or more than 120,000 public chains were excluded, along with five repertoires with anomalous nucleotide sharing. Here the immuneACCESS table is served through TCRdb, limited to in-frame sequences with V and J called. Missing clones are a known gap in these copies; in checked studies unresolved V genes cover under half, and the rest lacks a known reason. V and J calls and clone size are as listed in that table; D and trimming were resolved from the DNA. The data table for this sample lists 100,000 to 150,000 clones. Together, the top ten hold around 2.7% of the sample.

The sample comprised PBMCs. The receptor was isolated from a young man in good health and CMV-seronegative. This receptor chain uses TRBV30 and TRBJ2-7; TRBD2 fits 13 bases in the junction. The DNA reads TGTGCCTGGAGCGGACTAGCGGGAGTCTACGAGCAGTACTTC. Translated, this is CAWSGLAGVYEQYF.